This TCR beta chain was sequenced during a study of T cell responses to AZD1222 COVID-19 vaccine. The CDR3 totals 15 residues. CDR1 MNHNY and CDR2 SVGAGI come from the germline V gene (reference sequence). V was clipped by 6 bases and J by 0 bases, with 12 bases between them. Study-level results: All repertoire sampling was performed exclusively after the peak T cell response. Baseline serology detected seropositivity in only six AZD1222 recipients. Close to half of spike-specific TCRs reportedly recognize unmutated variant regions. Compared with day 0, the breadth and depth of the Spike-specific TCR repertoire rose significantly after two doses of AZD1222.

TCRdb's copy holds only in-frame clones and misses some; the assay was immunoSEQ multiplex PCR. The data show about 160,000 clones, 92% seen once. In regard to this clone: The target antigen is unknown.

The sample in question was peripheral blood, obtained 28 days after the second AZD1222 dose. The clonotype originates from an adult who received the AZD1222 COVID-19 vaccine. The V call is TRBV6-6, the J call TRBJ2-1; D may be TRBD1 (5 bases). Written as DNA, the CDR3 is TGTGCCAGCAGGGGTCAGGGAAGCTCCTACAATGAGCAGTTCTTC. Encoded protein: CASRGQGSSYNEQFF.